The clone carrying this T cell receptor (beta chain) was found a few times. Antigen unknown. This CDR3 has 11 amino acids. Trimming took 3 bases from V and 13 from J, leaving 9 bases between them. Looked up from germline, CDR1 is SGHAT and CDR2 is FQNNGV. A single record per CDR3 protein comes from TCRdb applying MiXCR to the reads. The sample carries roughly 150,000 distinct CDR3 sequences, 20% to 25% recorded once. This sample was taken from a study of T cell repertoires in cytomegalovirus infection. Study details: CMV infection and matching HLA type were both indicated by public TCR beta signatures. Study-level results: Ex vivo, HLA-C-restricted CMV-specific TCR beta clonotypes prevailed over the rest of the response. Carriage of CMV together with the relevant HLA was identifiable through cumulative public TCR beta family frequency.

The genes are TRBV11-2 and TRBJ1-4; D unresolved. This specimen consisted of CD8+ T cells from cultured PBMCs, obtained from culture after CMV antigen stimulation. This TCR was recovered from a human donor in good health (CMV status not recorded). Some clones in this sample may be carry-over from other donors' samples. The CDR3 loop reads CASSFSGRLFF. CDR3 in DNA: TGTGCCAGCAGCTTTTCCGGGAGACTGTTTTTT.